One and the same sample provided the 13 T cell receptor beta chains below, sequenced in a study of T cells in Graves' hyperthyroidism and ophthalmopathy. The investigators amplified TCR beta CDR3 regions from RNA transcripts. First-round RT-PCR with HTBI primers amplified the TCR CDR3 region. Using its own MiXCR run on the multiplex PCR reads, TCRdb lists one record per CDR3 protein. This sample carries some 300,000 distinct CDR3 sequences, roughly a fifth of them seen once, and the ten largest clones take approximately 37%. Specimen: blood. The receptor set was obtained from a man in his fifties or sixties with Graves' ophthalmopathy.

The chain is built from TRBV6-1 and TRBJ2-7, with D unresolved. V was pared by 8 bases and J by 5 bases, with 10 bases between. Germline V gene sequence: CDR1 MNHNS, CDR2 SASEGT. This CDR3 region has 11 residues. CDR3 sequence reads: CASGVLNEQYF. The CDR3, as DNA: TGTGCCAGCGGGGTACTTAACGAGCAGTACTTC.

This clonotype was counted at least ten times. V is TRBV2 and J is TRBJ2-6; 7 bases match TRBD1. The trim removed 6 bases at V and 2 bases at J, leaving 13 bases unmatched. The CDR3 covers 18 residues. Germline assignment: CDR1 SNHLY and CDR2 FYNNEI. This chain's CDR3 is CASSLIAGGSPGANVLTF. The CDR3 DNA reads TGTGCCAGCAGCCTGATAGCAGGGGGAAGTCCTGGGGCCAACGTCCTGACTTTC.

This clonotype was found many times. The CDR3, as DNA: TGCGCCAGCAGCTACAGCCCTAGCACAGATACGCAGTATTTT. Residues: CASSYSPSTDTQYF. The chain carries TRBV4-1 and TRBJ2-3; D unclear. The CDR3 covers 14 residues. CDR1 MGHRA and CDR2 YSYEKL come from the germline V gene. Trimming took off 5 bases at V and 0 bases at J, with 9 bases between the two ends.

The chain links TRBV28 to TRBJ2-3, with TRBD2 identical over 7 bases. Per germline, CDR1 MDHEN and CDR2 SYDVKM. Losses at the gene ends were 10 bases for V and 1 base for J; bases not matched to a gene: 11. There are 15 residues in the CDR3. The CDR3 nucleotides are TGTGCCACCCTTGAAGCGGGATCGGGCACAGATACGCAGTATTTT. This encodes CATLEAGSGTDTQYF.

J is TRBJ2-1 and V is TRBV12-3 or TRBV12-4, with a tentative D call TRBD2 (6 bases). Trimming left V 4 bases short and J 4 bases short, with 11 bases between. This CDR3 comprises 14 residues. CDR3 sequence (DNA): TGTGCCAGCAGTTGGAGGGATACATACAATGAGCAGTTCTTC. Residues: CASSWRDTYNEQFF.

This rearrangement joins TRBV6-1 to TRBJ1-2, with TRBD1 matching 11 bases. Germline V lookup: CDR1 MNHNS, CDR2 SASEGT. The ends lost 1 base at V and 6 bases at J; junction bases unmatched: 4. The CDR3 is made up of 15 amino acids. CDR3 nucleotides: TGTGCCAGCAGTGAAGAGTGGACAGGGGGCCATGGCTACACCTTC. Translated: CASSEEWTGGHGYTF.

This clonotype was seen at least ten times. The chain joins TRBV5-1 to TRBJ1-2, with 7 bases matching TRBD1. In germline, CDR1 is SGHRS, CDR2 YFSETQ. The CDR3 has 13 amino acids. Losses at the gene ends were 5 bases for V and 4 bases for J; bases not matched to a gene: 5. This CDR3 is CASRAGQPYGYTF. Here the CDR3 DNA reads TGCGCCAGCAGGGCGGGACAGCCCTATGGCTACACCTTC.

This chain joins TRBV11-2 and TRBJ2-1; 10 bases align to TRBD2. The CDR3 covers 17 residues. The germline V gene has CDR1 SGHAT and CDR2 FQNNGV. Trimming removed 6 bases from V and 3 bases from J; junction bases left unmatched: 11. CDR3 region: CASSPIFSGRNYNEQFF. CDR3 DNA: TGTGCCAGCAGTCCGATTTTTAGCGGGAGGAACTACAATGAGCAGTTCTTC.

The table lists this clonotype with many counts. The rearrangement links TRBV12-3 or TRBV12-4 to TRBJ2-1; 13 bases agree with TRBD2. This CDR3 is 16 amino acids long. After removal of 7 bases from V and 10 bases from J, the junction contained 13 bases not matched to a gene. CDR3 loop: CASKGDGLAGAGEQFF. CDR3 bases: TGTGCCAGCAAAGGGGATGGACTAGCGGGAGCGGGGGAGCAGTTCTTC.

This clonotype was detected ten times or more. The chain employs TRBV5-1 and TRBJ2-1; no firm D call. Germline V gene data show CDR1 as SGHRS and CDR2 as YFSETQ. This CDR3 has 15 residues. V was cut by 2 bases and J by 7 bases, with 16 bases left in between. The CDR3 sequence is CASSFRGTEANEQFF. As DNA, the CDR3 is TGCGCCAGCAGCTTTCGCGGTACCGAAGCGAATGAGCAGTTCTTC. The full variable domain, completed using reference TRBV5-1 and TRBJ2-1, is KAGVTQTPRYLIKTRGQQVTLSCSPISGHRSVSWYQQTPGQGLQFLFEYFSETQRNKGNFPGRFSGRQFSNSRSEMNVSTLELGDSALYLCASSFRGTEANEQFFGPGTRLTVL.

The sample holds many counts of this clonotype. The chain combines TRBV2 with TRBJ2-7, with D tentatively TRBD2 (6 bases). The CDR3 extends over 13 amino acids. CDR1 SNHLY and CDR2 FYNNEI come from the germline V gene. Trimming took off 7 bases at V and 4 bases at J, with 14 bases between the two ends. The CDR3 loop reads CASTEFRGYEQYF. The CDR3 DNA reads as TGTGCCAGCACCGAATTTCGGGGGTACGAGCAGTACTTC. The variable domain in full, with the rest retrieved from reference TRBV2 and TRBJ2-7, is EPEVTQTPSHQVTQMGQEVILRCVPISNHLYFYWYRQILGQKVEFLVSFYNNEISEKSEIFDDQFSVERPDGSNFTLKIRSTKLEDSAMYFCASTEFRGYEQYFGPGTRLTVT.

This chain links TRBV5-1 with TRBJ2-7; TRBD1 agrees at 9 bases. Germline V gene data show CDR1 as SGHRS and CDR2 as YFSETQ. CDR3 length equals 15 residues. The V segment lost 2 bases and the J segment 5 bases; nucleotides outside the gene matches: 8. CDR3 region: CASSLWEDRGDEQYF. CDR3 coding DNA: TGCGCCAGCAGCTTATGGGAGGACAGGGGCGACGAGCAGTACTTC. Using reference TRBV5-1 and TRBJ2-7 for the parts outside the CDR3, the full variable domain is KAGVTQTPRYLIKTRGQQVTLSCSPISGHRSVSWYQQTPGQGLQFLFEYFSETQRNKGNFPGRFSGRQFSNSRSEMNVSTLELGDSALYLCASSLWEDRGDEQYFGPGTRLTVT.

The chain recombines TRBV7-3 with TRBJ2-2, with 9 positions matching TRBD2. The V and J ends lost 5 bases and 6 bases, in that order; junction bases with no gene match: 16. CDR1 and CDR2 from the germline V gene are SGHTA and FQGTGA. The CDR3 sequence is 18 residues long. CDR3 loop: CASSPRTGAGGPPGELFF. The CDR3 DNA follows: TGTGCCAGCAGCCCCCGGACAGGCGCGGGAGGGCCCCCCGGGGAGCTGTTTTTT.